Included here is one TCR beta chain sequence, with context. The antigen it binds to is not known. Qualities for individual bases were not recorded, and no much larger clone is one base off. The cohort consisted of approximately 690 healthy bone marrow donors. Cohort members were all nominally healthy when sampled, although unrecorded immune exposures were likely present. The donor tested CMV seronegative, placing the donor among the roughly 340 seronegative members of the cohort. A peripheral blood sample was provided by each donor, and peripheral blood mononuclear cells were used for TCR beta sequencing. The Qiagen DNeasy Blood Extraction Kit was used to extract genomic DNA from the blood cell samples. The trim is 3 bases for V and 8 bases for J, with a gap of 10 bases between the germline ends. Reading the germline V gene gives CDR1 KGHSH and CDR2 LQKENI. From cysteine to phenylalanine, the CDR3 is 13 amino acids long. Left in the record is the CDR3 DNA by itself, 39 bases read in frame from the first base.

The receptor library was made with the immunoSEQ multiplex PCR assay. A mixture of 60 forward primers for TCR Vbeta segments and 13 reverse primers for TCR Jbeta segments was used in the multiplex PCR. Amplification of the CDR3 region of rearranged TCR beta genes was performed with a multiplex PCR assay on genomic DNA. The Illumina HiSeq System was used to sequence the amplified TCR beta libraries as 87-base-pair reads. In the source study's methods: A later analysis tallied approximately 87 million unique TCR beta chains across the 666 repertoires, and approximately 11 million of those chains were shared by two or more donors. To remove PCR and sequencing errors, raw reads were error-corrected and collapsed into unique sequences using a nearest-neighbor algorithm that merged closely related sequences. Alignment of CDR3 sequences to IMGT reference sequences was used to assign V, D and J gene segments. For a sequence to be retained, at least a six-nucleotide match to both a V gene segment and a J gene segment was required. A rearrangement was called productive if the CDR3 had no stop codons and remained in frame with V and J, and every other rearrangement was called non-productive. Following IMGT convention, CDR3 was defined as the stretch from the second conserved V-encoded cysteine up to the conserved J-encoded phenylalanine. The earlier analysis of 550 to 650 of the donors excluded any sequence lacking an unambiguous match to a single V gene segment. In an earlier analysis of some 590 of the donors, V segments were called functional above 56.7% productive rearrangements and were called segregating when the between-donor standard deviation exceeded 5%. A statistical classification framework was built for diagnosing cytomegalovirus status from the catalog of TCR beta chain sequences. A later analysis assigned V and J genes by comparing TCR nucleotide sequences with IMGT/GENE-DB human TR gene sequences. A later analysis assigned CDR3 sequences and most-parsimonious VDJ recombination scenarios with the TCRdist pipeline. A later analysis defined each TCR beta chain by its CDR3 amino acid sequence plus V-gene family, and excluded reads lacking a unique V-gene family. In a later analysis, 500 to 650 highly shared, low-generation-probability nucleotide sequences were removed to address suspected cross-contamination and a sequencing artifact. In a later analysis, a clonal expansion index was calculated for each public chain from normalized within-repertoire ranks of inferred template counts. In a later analysis, generation probabilities were computed with a VDJ recombination model fitted to out-of-frame rearrangements, and the resulting probabilities were checked against IGoR. In a later analysis, TCR-TCR, TCR-HLA and TCR-CMV co-occurrence was scored with hypergeometric tests, and a repertoire-size bias correction was applied to TCR pairs. In a later analysis, false discovery rates were estimated by permuting HLA or CMV assignments 20 times. In a later analysis, co-occurring TCRs were grouped with DBSCAN, and TCRdist sequence similarity was added when clustering was performed within HLA-allele-positive subsets. For co-occurrence clustering, repertoires with fewer than 30,000 or more than 120,000 public chains were excluded, along with five repertoires with anomalous nucleotide sharing. TCRdb limited this immuneACCESS table to in-frame rearrangements with V and J called. A share of clones is missing; checked studies link under half to unresolved V genes, and the rest is unexplained. That table furnishes V, J and clone size, whereas the DNA furnished D and trimming. The table for this sample lists roughly 240,000 clones; roughly 78% of them were counted only once. About 0.45% of the sample lies in the top ten.

The data originate from a study of cytomegalovirus exposure and HLA in healthy donors (dated by TCRdb to 2017 to 2019). Regarding the research as a whole: An earlier analysis of several hundred of the donors reported under 300 Gb of sequence data and 100 million to 120 million unique TCR beta sequences obtained from roughly 170 million T cells. Roughly 300 gigabases of sequencing data and tens of millions of unique TCR sequences were included in an early release covering about 700 HLA-typed donors. The genetic ancestry cluster associated with self-reported Caucasian donors included 81% of the roughly 390 genotyped donors. The study aimed to test whether cataloging public T cell receptors could reveal signatures of past pathogen exposure. The T cell repertoires of several hundred subjects were profiled by immunosequencing and related to cytomegalovirus serostatus. Besides the first cohort of 500 to 700 subjects, a separate validation cohort made up of some 110 different subjects was used. High-throughput TCR immunosequencing, statistical association of individual TCRs with disease status, and machine learning were combined to predict cytomegalovirus infection status. A later analysis re-analyzed previously published TCR beta repertoires from about 730 donors and added high-resolution HLA genotyping to study TCR occurrence patterns. Rather than using new phenotypic data, the later analysis identified candidate immune exposures from TCR beta sequences and from how often those sequences occurred across donors. An earlier analysis of approximately 630 of the donors applied high-throughput TCR beta sequencing to assess whether each TCR beta V gene segment acted as functional or pseudogenic. Donor age, sex, ethnicity and CMV serostatus were compiled alongside the repertoire data. Genome-wide SNP genotypes for about 55% of the roughly 670 donors were used in a later genetic analysis, which treated that subset as a discovery cohort. Every repertoire in the discovery cohort had been generated on one and the same sequencing platform. Class I and class II HLA loci were covered by the typing at four-digit resolution. Typing coverage differed by locus: A, B, C, DRB1 and DQB1 were typed in about 620-630 donors, DQA1 in 522, DPA1 in approximately 600, and DPB1 in 450 to 490. Because of strong linkage in the cohort, roughly five DR-DQ haplotypes were treated as single units for association and clustering. Among 300 to 500 genotyped donors of the cohort, an average of approximately 220,000 unique TCR beta nucleotide sequences was sequenced per donor, of which approximately 19% were non-productive. On the study overall, not on this receptor specifically: The 87-base-pair reads could not distinguish some IMGT-functional V segments, including TRBV6-2 and TRBV6-3, so those segments were excluded. According to a later analysis, most CMV-associated TCR beta chains appeared to be HLA-restricted, and the HLA associations seemed to be driven largely by CMV exposure. Most TCR sequences were seen in very few donors, while some public TCRs were found in many individuals. In a later analysis, TCR association rates were found to vary across HLA loci, with the most associated TCRs seen for DRB1 alleles and the fewest for HLA-C alleles. A total of 150 or so TCR beta chains were listed by the study as associated with cytomegalovirus. Linkage disequilibrium might explain the correlated functional status among segregating V segments, but an unknown experimental factor could not be ruled out. It was suggested by the authors that the approach could potentially be generalized to other disease states and immunological phenotypes. The classifier was reported to diagnose cytomegalovirus status with high specificity and sensitivity in both the original and validation cohorts. Compared with equally common non-associated chains, HLA-associated TCR beta chains in a later analysis were more clonally expanded and had lower generation probabilities. Immune exposure information for the cohort was limited to CMV serostatus. Seventeen rarely observed V segments, including chromosome 9 orphons, were excluded from the earlier analysis of several hundred of the donors because counts were too low. In vitro tests confirmed that three of the cytomegalovirus-associated TCR beta chains recognize cytomegalovirus antigens. In a later genetic analysis, a missense DCLRE1C variant was associated with V-gene and J-gene trimming of TCR beta chains, and the association was replicated in an independent cohort. Because HLA typing was missing for some donors at each locus, association tests included only the typed subset. A group of highly shared sequence variants was considered likely to be a technical artifact of the sequencing pipeline. A further reported finding was that TCR beta sequences accurately predicted the HLA-A and HLA-B alleles for most subjects in the first cohort. Roughly uniform sequencing depth across donors was assumed in presence/absence analyses, although this assumption may not hold. In an earlier analysis of roughly 500 of the donors, most TCR beta V segments appeared in productive rearrangements about 87% or about 30% of the time, broadly matching IMGT annotations. Only TCR beta chains were sequenced in this cohort, and the absence of alpha or paired-chain data limited detectable features. In a later analysis, several top co-occurrence clusters were reported to appear linked to parvovirus B19, influenza, CMV and Epstein-Barr virus. Compared with the roughly 710-donor mean, donors in an Asian-associated ancestry cluster had fewer N-insertions in productive TCRs, according to a later genetic analysis. Strong co-occurrence of HLA alleles, especially DR and DQ, made assigning TCR associations to individual alleles difficult. At a false discovery rate of 0.05, a later analysis linked 16,000 or so TCR beta sequences to specific HLA alleles.

The sequenced sample was PBMCs. The chain is encoded by TRBV18 joined to TRBJ1-4; a confident D gene designation cannot be given. The TCR sequence derives from a boy younger than 18 in good health and CMV-seronegative. The DNA reads TGTGCCAGCTCACCGGTCGGTCGAGAAAAACTGTTTTTT. It codes for CASSPVGREKLFF.